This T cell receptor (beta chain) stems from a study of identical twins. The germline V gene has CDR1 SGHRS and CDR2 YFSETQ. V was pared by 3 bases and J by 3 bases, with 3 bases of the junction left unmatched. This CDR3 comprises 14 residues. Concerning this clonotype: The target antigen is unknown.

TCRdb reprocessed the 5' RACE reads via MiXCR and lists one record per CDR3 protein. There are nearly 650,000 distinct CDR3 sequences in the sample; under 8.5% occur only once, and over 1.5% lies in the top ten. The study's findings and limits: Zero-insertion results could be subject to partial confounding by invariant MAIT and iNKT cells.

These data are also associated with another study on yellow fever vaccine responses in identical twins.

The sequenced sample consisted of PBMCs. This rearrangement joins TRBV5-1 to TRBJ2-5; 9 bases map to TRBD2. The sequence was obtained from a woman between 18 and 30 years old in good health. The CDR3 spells CASSSGLAKETQYF. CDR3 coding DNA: TGCGCCAGCAGCTCCGGACTAGCGAAAGAGACCCAGTACTTC.